This TCR beta chain was captured in a study of T cell responses to AZD1222 COVID-19 vaccine. Findings of the study overall: Spike-wide coverage was observed for vaccine-associated CD4 TCRs, with dominant responses at 160-218 and 743-854. Seropositivity was recorded at baseline in only six AZD1222 recipients. Increased Spike-specific TCR breadth and depth were observed after two AZD1222 doses.

To note about this clone: Its antigen is currently unknown.

V was trimmed by 4 bases and J by 4 bases, leaving 28 bases between them. This CDR3 contains 19 residues. The germline V gene encodes CDR1 MNHEY and CDR2 SVGEGT. Clones were read by immunoSEQ multiplex PCR, and TCRdb kept only the in-frame ones, dropping some. Among some 130,000 clones, approximately 90% were seen once, and the ten largest hold more than 3%. This chain uses TRBV6-2 or TRBV6-3 with TRBJ2-5, with D tentatively TRBD1 or TRBD2 (6 bases each). The source was peripheral blood, collected 28 days after the second AZD1222 dose. The sequence came from an adult who received the AZD1222 COVID-19 vaccine. CDR3: CASSSWDDRRVVEGETQYF. In DNA, the CDR3 is TGTGCCAGCAGTTCCTGGGACGACAGGAGGGTCGTAGAGGGAGAGACCCAGTACTTC.